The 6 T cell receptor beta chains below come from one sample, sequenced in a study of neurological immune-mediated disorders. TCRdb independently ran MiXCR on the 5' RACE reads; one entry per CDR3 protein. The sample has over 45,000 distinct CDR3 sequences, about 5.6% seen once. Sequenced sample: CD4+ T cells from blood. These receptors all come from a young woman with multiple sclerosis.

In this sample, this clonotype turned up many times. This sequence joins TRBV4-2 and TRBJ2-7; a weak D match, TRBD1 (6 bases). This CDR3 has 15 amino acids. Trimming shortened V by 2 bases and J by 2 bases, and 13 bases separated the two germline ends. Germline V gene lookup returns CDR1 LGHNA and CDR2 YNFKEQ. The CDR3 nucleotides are TGTGCCAGCAGCCAAACACAGGGATCGGCCTACGAGCAGTACTTC. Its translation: CASSQTQGSAYEQYF.

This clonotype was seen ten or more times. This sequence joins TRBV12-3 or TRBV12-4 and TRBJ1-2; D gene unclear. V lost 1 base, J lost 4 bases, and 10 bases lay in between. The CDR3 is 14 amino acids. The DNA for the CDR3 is TGTGCCAGCAGTTTAGTCGCCGGGAGCTATGGCTACACCTTC. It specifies CASSLVAGSYGYTF.

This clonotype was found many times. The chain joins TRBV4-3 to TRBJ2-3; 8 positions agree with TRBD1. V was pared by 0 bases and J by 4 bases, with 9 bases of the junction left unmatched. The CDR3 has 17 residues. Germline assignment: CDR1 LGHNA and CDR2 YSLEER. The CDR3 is CASSQEGVDRGADTQYF. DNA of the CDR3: TGCGCCAGCAGCCAAGAGGGGGTCGACAGGGGCGCAGATACGCAGTATTTT.

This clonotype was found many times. CDR3 sequence reads: CATSPYPGTDYSNQPQHF. CDR3 nucleotides: TGTGCCACCAGCCCCTATCCCGGGACAGATTATAGCAATCAGCCCCAGCATTTT. The chain couples TRBV15 to TRBJ1-5, with 7 bases fitting TRBD1. Trimming at V came to 5 bases and at J to 0 bases, leaving 13 bases not matched to a gene. The CDR3 covers 18 residues. The germline gives CDR1 LNHNV, CDR2 YYDKDF (reference sequence).

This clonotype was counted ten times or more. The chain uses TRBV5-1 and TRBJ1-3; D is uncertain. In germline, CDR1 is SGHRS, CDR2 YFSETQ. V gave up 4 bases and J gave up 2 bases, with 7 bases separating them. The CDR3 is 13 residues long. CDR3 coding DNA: TGCGCCAGCAGCGCTTCCACTGGAAACACCATATATTTT. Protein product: CASSASTGNTIYF.

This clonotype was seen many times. CDR3 bases: TGCAGCGTTTCACGCCCGGGGGCGGATAATGAAAAACTGTTTTTT. It is translated as CSVSRPGADNEKLFF. The V call is TRBV29-1, the J call TRBJ1-4; possibly TRBD1 for D (6 bases). Trimming took 5 bases from V and 4 from J, leaving 17 bases between them. Looked up from germline, CDR1 is SQVTM and CDR2 is ANQGSEA. The CDR3 sequence is 15 residues long.